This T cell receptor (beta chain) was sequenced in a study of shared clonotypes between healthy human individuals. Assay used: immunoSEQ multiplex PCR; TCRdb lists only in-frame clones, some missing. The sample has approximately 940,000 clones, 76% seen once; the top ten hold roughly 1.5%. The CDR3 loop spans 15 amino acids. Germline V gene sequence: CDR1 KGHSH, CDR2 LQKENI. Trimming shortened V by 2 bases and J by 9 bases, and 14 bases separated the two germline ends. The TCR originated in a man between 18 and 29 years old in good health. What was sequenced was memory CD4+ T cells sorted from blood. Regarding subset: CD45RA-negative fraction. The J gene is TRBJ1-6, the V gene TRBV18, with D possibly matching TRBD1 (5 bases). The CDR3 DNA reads TGTGCCAGCTCACCAGGGGGAGCAAAGGGTTCACCCCTCCACTTT. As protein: CASSPGGAKGSPLHF.